The 17 T cell receptor beta chains given below trace back to one sample, sequenced in a study of radiation and T cells in renal cell carcinoma. Sequencing used immunoSEQ multiplex PCR; TCRdb keeps in-frame clones, though not all of them. The table records 8,500 to 10,000 clones, roughly 50% of them present only once. Regarding treatment: 15 Gy SBRT to primary tumor, nephrectomy 4 weeks later. The source was tumor tissue, collected from a patient whose treatment included radiotherapy and nephrectomy. These receptors were taken from a man in his 60s with renal cell carcinoma.

This clone was counted between two and nine times. The chain joins TRBV28 to TRBJ2-1; D unresolved. The V end lost 5 bases, the J end lost 2 bases, and 13 bases lay between the germline ends. The CDR3 covers 15 residues. Germline V gives CDR1 MDHEN, CDR2 SYDVKM. CDR3 in DNA: TGTGCCAGCAGTGGCTCGGTAGCTACCTACAATGAGCAGTTCTTC. Protein: CASSGSVATYNEQFF. The whole variable domain, filled in from reference TRBV28 and TRBJ2-1, reads DVKVTQSSRYLVKRTGEKVFLECVQDMDHENMFWYRQDPGLGLRLIYFSYDVKMKEKGDIPEGYSVSREKKERFSLILESASTNQTSMYLCASSGSVATYNEQFFGPGTRLTVL.

The V gene is TRBV9, the J gene TRBJ2-3, with TRBD2 matching 11 bases. The CDR3 has 16 residues. Germline V gene lookup returns CDR1 SGDLS and CDR2 YYNGEE. Trimming took 0 bases from V and 4 from J; bases not matched to a gene: 4. CDR3 amino acids: CASSVVAGGQADTQYF. Written as DNA, the CDR3 is TGTGCCAGCAGCGTAGTAGCGGGAGGGCAGGCAGATACGCAGTATTTT.

This clone was counted only a few times. The genes are TRBV5-1 and TRBJ1-2; D may be TRBD1 (6 bases). Trimming took off 3 bases at V and 6 bases at J, with 15 bases between the two ends. From germline, CDR1 is SGHRS and CDR2 YFSETQ. The CDR3 extends over 14 amino acids. Here the CDR3 DNA reads TGCGCCAGCAGCTCGGACAGCATCTATGATGGCTACACCTTC. It codes for CASSSDSIYDGYTF.

This clone is classed as medium-sized. This sequence joins TRBV30 and TRBJ1-5; TRBD1 matches 9 bases. The CDR3 is 11 amino acids. V lost 2 bases and J lost 16; bases outside the gene matches: 6. Germline V gene data show CDR1 as GTSNPN and CDR2 as SVGIG (reference sequence). CDR3: CAWSRGQGRHF. The CDR3 DNA reads as TGTGCCTGGAGTCGGGGACAGGGTAGACATTTT. Together with reference TRBV30 and TRBJ1-5, the CDR3 gives the full variable domain: SQTIHQWPATLVQPVGSPLSLECTVEGTSNPNLYWYRQAAGRGLQLLFYSVGIGQISSEVPQNLSASRPQDRQFILSSKKLLLSDSGFYLCAWSRGQGRHFGDGTRLSIL.

This rearrangement joins TRBV5-4 to TRBJ1-2; 10 bases map to TRBD1. After removal of 3 bases from V and 7 bases from J, the junction contained 9 bases not matched to a gene. CDR1 SGHNT and CDR2 YYREEE come from the germline V gene (reference sequence). The CDR3 extends over 15 amino acids. The CDR3 loop reads CASSSDRDRGPGYTF. As DNA, the CDR3 is TGTGCCAGCAGCTCGGACCGGGACAGGGGCCCTGGCTACACCTTC.

In its sample, this clone was seen a few times. V is TRBV27 and J is TRBJ2-1, with D possibly matching TRBD1 (5 bases). V dropped 4 bases and J dropped 7 bases, with 8 bases sitting between them. This CDR3 has 12 residues. Germline V gene data show CDR1 as MNHEY and CDR2 as SMNVEV (reference sequence). CDR3 sequence (DNA): TGTGCCAGCAGTTCCGCAGGGAATGAGCAGTTCTTC. It translates to CASSSAGNEQFF.

The chain uses TRBV14 and TRBJ1-1, with D tentatively TRBD1 (5 bases). Trimming stripped 0 bases from V and 4 bases from J, with 12 bases between. This CDR3 has 15 residues. Germline values: CDR1 SGHDN, CDR2 FVKESK. DNA for the CDR3: TGTGCCAGCAGCCAAGACTTGACAGCGGGCACTGAAGCTTTCTTT. It translates to CASSQDLTAGTEAFF.

The V gene is TRBV7-8, the J gene TRBJ2-6, with D possibly matching TRBD2 (5 bases). The CDR3 runs to 15 residues. From germline, CDR1 is SGHVS and CDR2 FQNEAQ. Trimming shortened V by 5 bases and J by 2 bases, and 10 bases separated the two germline ends. CDR3 nucleotide sequence: TGTGCCAGCAGCCTCTCGGGAACTGGGGCCAACGTCCTGACTTTC. Translation: CASSLSGTGANVLTF.

This chain joins TRBV5-6 and TRBJ1-2; 7 positions match TRBD1. Per the germline V gene, CDR1 is SGHDT and CDR2 is YYEEEE. V lost 0 bases and J lost 6; bases outside the gene matches: 8. The CDR3 is 15 residues long. The CDR3, as DNA: TGTGCCAGCAGCTTGGGGGTCAGGGGGATGGATGGCTACACCTTC. This codes for CASSLGVRGMDGYTF.

The chain joins TRBV30 to TRBJ2-3; D is unclear. Between the trimmed V and J ends, which lost 8 bases and 0 bases, there was a span of 6 bases. Germline V gene lookup returns CDR1 GTSNPN and CDR2 SVGIG (reference sequence). The CDR3 covers 11 residues. DNA for the CDR3: TGTGCCGGTGCTAGCACAGATACGCAGTATTTT. Its protein is CAGASTDTQYF.

The chain couples TRBV5-4 to TRBJ2-7, with TRBD2 identical over 10 bases. CDR3 size: 16 residues. Germline lookup yields CDR1 SGHNT and CDR2 YYREEE (reference sequence). V shed 0 bases, J shed 5 bases, and the junction held 8 bases outside the gene matches. The chain's CDR3 is CASSLDSGLANHEQYF. In DNA form, the CDR3 reads TGTGCCAGCAGCTTGGATTCGGGACTAGCGAACCACGAGCAGTACTTC. Filled out from reference TRBV5-4 and TRBJ2-7, the complete variable domain reads ETGVTQSPTHLIKTRGQQVTLRCSSQSGHNTVSWYQQALGQGPQFIFQYYREEENGRGNFPPRFSGLQFPNYSSELNVNALELDDSALYLCASSLDSGLANHEQYFGPGTRLTVT.

The rearrangement links TRBV4-3 to TRBJ1-5, with unresolved D. The V end was cut by 0 bases, the J end by 0 bases, with 6 bases between. Looked up from germline, CDR1 is LGHNA and CDR2 is YSLEER. The CDR3 covers 15 residues. The DNA of the CDR3 is TGCGCCAGCAGCCAAGAAAGGTATAGCAATCAGCCCCAGCATTTT. Translated: CASSQERYSNQPQHF.

V is TRBV5-6 and J is TRBJ2-1; D may be TRBD1 or TRBD2 (5 bases each). CDR1 SGHDT and CDR2 YYEEEE come from the germline V gene. Trimming stripped 1 base from V and 3 bases from J, with 11 bases between. This CDR3 has 15 amino acids. The CDR3 sequence: CASSLWGTYYNEQFF. The DNA of the CDR3 is TGTGCCAGCAGCTTGTGGGGGACCTACTACAATGAGCAGTTCTTC.

This clone has more than one count but fewer than ten. The chain combines TRBV19 with TRBJ2-7; D gene unclear. Germline V lookup: CDR1 LNHDA, CDR2 SQIVND (reference sequence). Trimming left V 1 base short and J 4 bases short, with 14 bases between. The CDR3 contains 15 residues. The CDR3 loop reads CASSIGPTVLYEQYF. The CDR3 DNA is TGTGCCAGTAGTATAGGGCCCACCGTCTTATACGAGCAGTACTTC. Full variable domain (outside the CDR3, taken from reference TRBV19 and TRBJ2-7): DGGITQSPKYLFRKEGQNVTLSCEQNLNHDAMYWYRQDPGQGLRLIYYSQIVNDFQKGDIAEGYSVSREKKESFPLTVTSAQKNPTAFYLCASSIGPTVLYEQYFGPGTRLTVT.

The genes are TRBV5-1 and TRBJ2-1; 16 bases match TRBD2. The V and J ends lost 5 bases and 3 bases, in that order; junction bases with no gene match: 11. Germline values: CDR1 SGHRS, CDR2 YFSETQ. The CDR3 has 19 amino acids. CDR3 coding DNA: TGCGCCAGCAGTTCGGGACTAGCGGGAGGGGGACTCTACTACAATGAGCAGTTCTTC. Its translation is CASSSGLAGGGLYYNEQFF. Drawing the rest from reference TRBV5-1 and TRBJ2-1, the complete variable domain is KAGVTQTPRYLIKTRGQQVTLSCSPISGHRSVSWYQQTPGQGLQFLFEYFSETQRNKGNFPGRFSGRQFSNSRSEMNVSTLELGDSALYLCASSSGLAGGGLYYNEQFFGPGTRLTVL.

The chain couples TRBV18 to TRBJ1-6; TRBD1 might be the D (5 bases). The V gene lost 3 bases and the J gene lost 7 bases, with 10 bases spanning the gap. From germline, CDR1 is KGHSH and CDR2 LQKENI. CDR3 length: 14 amino acids. The CDR3 here is CASSPGPPNSPLHF. Here the CDR3 DNA reads TGTGCCAGCTCACCGGGACCGCCGAATTCACCCCTCCACTTT.

The rearrangement uses TRBV7-6 and TRBJ1-1, with D unclear. The CDR3 consists of 13 residues. The V end was cut by 8 bases, the J end by 2 bases, with 12 bases between. The germline gives CDR1 SGHVS, CDR2 FNYEAQ. CDR3 amino acids: CASSLRFNTEAFF. CDR3 nucleotides: TGTGCCAGCTCCCTACGGTTTAACACTGAAGCTTTCTTT.